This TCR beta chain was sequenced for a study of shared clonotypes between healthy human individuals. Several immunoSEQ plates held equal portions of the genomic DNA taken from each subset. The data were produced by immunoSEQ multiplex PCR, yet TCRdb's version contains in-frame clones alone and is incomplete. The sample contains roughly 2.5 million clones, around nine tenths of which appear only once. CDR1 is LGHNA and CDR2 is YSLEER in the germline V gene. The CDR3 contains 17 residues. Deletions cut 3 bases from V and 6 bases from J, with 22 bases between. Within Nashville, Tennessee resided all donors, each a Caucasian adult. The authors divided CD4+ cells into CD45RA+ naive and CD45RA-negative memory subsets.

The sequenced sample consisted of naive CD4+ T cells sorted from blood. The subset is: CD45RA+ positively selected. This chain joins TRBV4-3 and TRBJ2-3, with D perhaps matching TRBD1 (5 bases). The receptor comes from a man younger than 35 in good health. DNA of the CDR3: TGCGCCAGCAGCCACAAAACGACGGGCCAGGGCTGTGATACGCAGTATTTT. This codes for CASSHKTTGQGCDTQYF.